This entry lists 19 T cell receptor beta chains sequenced from one sample in a study of a mutant IDH1 vaccine in newly diagnosed glioma (dated by TCRdb to the early 2020s). The time point label corresponds to: week 11, during vaccination. Every vaccine dose consisted of 300 ug of a 20-mer mutant IDH1 peptide in Montanide, administered subcutaneously together with topical imiquimod. No cognate antigen is known for these TCRs. The library relied on the immunoSEQ multiplex PCR assay. TCRdb carries this immuneACCESS record with in-frame sequences only. Its versions omit some clonotypes, under half of them owing to an unresolved V gene in the studies checked, with the rest unexplained. For this sample there are roughly 60,000 clones; under 85% appear just once. In total, the top ten clones hold around 3.5% of the sample. The starting material was PBMCs, obtained from a glioma patient whose treatment included an IDH1 peptide vaccine. The receptors were sampled from a man aged 25-40 years with glioma.

DNA for the CDR3: TGTGCCAGCAGCTCAAGGACAGGCCCTGGGGAGCAGTACTTC. This encodes CASSSRTGPGEQYF. This sequence joins TRBV7-2 and TRBJ2-7; TRBD1 agrees at 7 bases. CDR3 length equals 14 residues. Germline-derived CDR1 and CDR2 are SGHTA and FQGNSA. The J segment lost 7 bases and the V segment lost 4 bases, leaving 10 bases of the junction unmatched.

A few counts support this clone. The chain links TRBV7-9 to TRBJ1-1; no clear D gene. CDR1 is SEHNR, CDR2 FQNEAQ, per germline (reference sequence). Trimming removed 3 bases at V and 1 base at J, with 9 bases between. The CDR3 covers 14 residues. CDR3 amino acids: CASSLMDENTEAFF. Here the CDR3 DNA reads TGTGCCAGCAGCTTGATGGACGAGAACACTGAAGCTTTCTTT.

V gene TRBV27 combines with J gene TRBJ2-7; 7 bases map to TRBD1. The germline V gene has CDR1 MNHEY and CDR2 SMNVEV (reference sequence). J lost 3 bases, V lost 4 bases, and 6 bases had no gene match. The CDR3 sequence is 14 residues long. CDR3 loop: CASSYTGADYEQYF. CDR3 in DNA: TGTGCCAGCAGTTATACAGGGGCGGACTACGAGCAGTACTTC.

This sequence joins TRBV29-1 and TRBJ2-1; 7 bases are a match to TRBD1. Germline CDR1 SQVTM, CDR2 ANQGSEA. This CDR3 region has 13 residues. The J segment lost 5 bases and the V segment lost 7 bases, leaving 8 bases of the junction unmatched. The CDR3 loop is CSARQGGNNEQFF. CDR3 DNA sequence: TGCAGCGCCCGACAGGGCGGAAACAATGAGCAGTTCTTC.

CDR3 protein: CASSQDSSSYSGNTIYF. The CDR3 nucleotides are TGTGCCAGCAGCCAAGATTCTTCCTCGTATTCTGGAAACACCATATATTTT. The chain couples TRBV14 to TRBJ1-3; D is uncertain. Looked up from germline, CDR1 is SGHDN and CDR2 is FVKESK. This CDR3 has 17 residues. V was clipped by 0 bases and J by 1 base, with 13 bases between them.

The chain links TRBV7-2 to TRBJ2-1; 12 positions match TRBD2. V shed 1 base, J shed 7 bases, and the junction held 11 bases outside the gene matches. The germline CDR1 and CDR2 sequences are SGHTA and FQGNSA. This CDR3 is built from 18 residues. The CDR3 sequence: CASSLVSSSGRAGNEQFF. CDR3 nucleotides: TGTGCCAGCAGCTTAGTATCCTCTAGCGGGAGGGCCGGGAATGAGCAGTTCTTC.

The chain links TRBV7-9 to TRBJ1-2, with D possibly being TRBD1 (5 bases). The germline gives CDR1 SEHNR, CDR2 FQNEAQ (reference sequence). The length of the CDR3 is 13 residues. V dropped 6 bases and J dropped 6 bases, with 14 bases sitting between them. DNA for the CDR3: TGTGCCAGCAGTACTCAGGGAACGAATGGCTACACCTTC. As protein: CASSTQGTNGYTF. Using reference TRBV7-9 and TRBJ1-2 for the parts outside the CDR3, the full variable domain is DTGVSQNPRHKITKRGQNVTFRCDPISEHNRLYWYRQTLGQGPEFLTYFQNEAQLEKSRLLSDRFSAERPKGSFSTLEIQRTEQGDSAMYLCASSTQGTNGYTFGSGTRLTVV.

The chain uses TRBV5-1 and TRBJ1-6; tentatively, D is TRBD1 (5 bases). This CDR3 is built from 15 residues. V was pared by 0 bases and J by 7 bases, with 11 bases between. CDR1 SGHRS and CDR2 YFSETQ come from the germline V gene. CDR3 nucleotide sequence: TGCGCCAGCAGCTTGGGGGGGGATCAGAATTCACCCCTCCACTTT. Translation: CASSLGGDQNSPLHF. The whole variable domain, remainder taken from reference TRBV5-1 and TRBJ1-6, is KAGVTQTPRYLIKTRGQQVTLSCSPISGHRSVSWYQQTPGQGLQFLFEYFSETQRNKGNFPGRFSGRQFSNSRSEMNVSTLELGDSALYLCASSLGGDQNSPLHFGNGTRLTVT.

This chain links TRBV5-6 with TRBJ2-1; 10 bases line up with TRBD1. The germline V gene has CDR1 SGHDT and CDR2 YYEEEE. V lost 3 bases and J lost 8; bases outside the gene matches: 17. This CDR3 is 18 amino acids long. In DNA, the CDR3 is TGTGCCAGCAGCTACTCCTCCATTGTGGGGACAGGGGAGGATGAGCAGTTCTTC. This gives the protein CASSYSSIVGTGEDEQFF.

The rearrangement uses TRBV10-3 and TRBJ2-7, with 10 bases matching TRBD1. Germline CDR1 and CDR2: ENHRY and SYGVKD. There are 14 residues in the CDR3. Trimming removed 4 bases from V and 4 bases from J; junction bases left unmatched: 4. The CDR3 DNA is TGTGCCATCAGTGGAGGACAGGGGGAATACGAGCAGTACTTC. Its protein is CAISGGQGEYEQYF.

The CDR3 here is CASSLGTTEQYF. The CDR3 bases are TGTGCCAGCAGCCTAGGGACAACCGAGCAGTACTTC. The chain combines TRBV11-2 with TRBJ2-7, with D perhaps matching TRBD1 (6 bases). V gave up 5 bases and J gave up 6 bases, with 11 bases separating them. Germline V CDR1 and CDR2: SGHAT, FQNNGV. The CDR3 has 12 residues.

By share of the sample, this clone is medium-sized (0.01 to 0.1%). The genes are TRBV4-2 and TRBJ2-7; D call uncertain. Trimming pared 0 bases from V and 3 bases from J, leaving 12 bases between. This CDR3 region has 15 residues. In germline, CDR1 is LGHNA, CDR2 YNFKEQ. The CDR3 region is CASSQDFGDSYEQYF. CDR3 nucleotide sequence: TGTGCCAGCAGCCAAGATTTTGGCGATAGCTACGAGCAGTACTTC.

The rearrangement joins TRBV28 to TRBJ1-6; 7 positions match TRBD1. J was trimmed by 8 bases and V by 9 bases; bases with no gene match: 13. This CDR3 spans 15 amino acids. The germline CDR1 and CDR2 sequences are MDHEN and SYDVKM. DNA of the CDR3: TGTGCCAGTAAGGGACAGCTGAGCATGGATTCACCCCTCCACTTT. Protein product: CASKGQLSMDSPLHF.

This clone was observed once. The chain uses TRBV7-2 and TRBJ1-1; 7 bases match TRBD1. Trimming took 4 bases from V and 1 from J; bases not matched to a gene: 6. Germline lookup yields CDR1 SGHTA and CDR2 FQGNSA. The CDR3 totals 15 residues. The CDR3: CASSYSAGGNTEAFF. CDR3 sequence (DNA): TGTGCCAGCAGCTATTCGGCAGGGGGGAACACTGAAGCTTTCTTT. The entire variable domain, with the rest obtained from reference TRBV7-2 and TRBJ1-1, is as follows: GAGVSQSPSNKVTEKGKDVELRCDPISGHTALYWYRQSLGQGLEFLIYFQGNSAPDKSGLPSDRFSAERTGGSVSTLTIQRTQQEDSAVYLCASSYSAGGNTEAFFGQGTRLTVV.

J is TRBJ2-7 and V is TRBV28, with TRBD2 matching over 8 bases. The CDR3 extends over 15 amino acids. Unmatched junction bases numbered 7, after V lost 3 bases and J lost 3 bases. Germline CDR1 MDHEN, CDR2 SYDVKM. The CDR3 DNA is TGTGCCAGCAGTTTGGGACTAGTGATTAACTACGAGCAGTACTTC. Its protein is CASSLGLVINYEQYF.

The chain links TRBV5-1 to TRBJ2-3; TRBD2 is a possible D gene (6 bases). Trimming removed 0 bases from V and 4 bases from J, with 9 bases in between. The CDR3 contains 14 residues. CDR1 is SGHRS and CDR2 is YFSETQ in the germline V gene. The CDR3 DNA reads TGCGCCAGCAGCTTGGCGGGAGCGGCAGATACGCAGTATTTT. Amino acids: CASSLAGAADTQYF.

The genes are TRBV29-1 and TRBJ2-1; D unclear. The germline CDR1 and CDR2 sequences are SQVTM and ANQGSEA. Trimming took 5 bases from V and 1 from J, leaving 15 bases between them. The length of the CDR3 is 15 residues. The CDR3 DNA reads TGCAGCGTTAAGGGCGGACCTGATTCCTACAATGAGCAGTTCTTC. This sequence encodes CSVKGGPDSYNEQFF.

This clone was picked up one time. The chain combines TRBV7-9 with TRBJ2-3, with D unresolved. CDR3 length: 16 amino acids. In germline, CDR1 is SEHNR, CDR2 FQNEAQ (reference sequence). The V and J ends lost 4 bases and 1 base respectively, with 15 bases between them. CDR3 in amino acids: CASSSPDRPGTDTQYF. The CDR3 DNA sequence: TGTGCCAGCAGCTCACCGGACCGTCCGGGCACAGATACGCAGTATTTT.

The chain employs TRBV14 and TRBJ2-7, with D possibly matching TRBD2 (5 bases). The CDR3 extends over 16 amino acids. Between the trimmed V and J ends, which lost 2 bases and 2 bases, there was a span of 16 bases. Germline V gene lookup returns CDR1 SGHDN and CDR2 FVKESK. This CDR3 is CASSQTLSSNPYEQYF. CDR3 nucleotides: TGTGCCAGCAGCCAAACCCTATCTAGCAACCCCTACGAGCAGTACTTC.